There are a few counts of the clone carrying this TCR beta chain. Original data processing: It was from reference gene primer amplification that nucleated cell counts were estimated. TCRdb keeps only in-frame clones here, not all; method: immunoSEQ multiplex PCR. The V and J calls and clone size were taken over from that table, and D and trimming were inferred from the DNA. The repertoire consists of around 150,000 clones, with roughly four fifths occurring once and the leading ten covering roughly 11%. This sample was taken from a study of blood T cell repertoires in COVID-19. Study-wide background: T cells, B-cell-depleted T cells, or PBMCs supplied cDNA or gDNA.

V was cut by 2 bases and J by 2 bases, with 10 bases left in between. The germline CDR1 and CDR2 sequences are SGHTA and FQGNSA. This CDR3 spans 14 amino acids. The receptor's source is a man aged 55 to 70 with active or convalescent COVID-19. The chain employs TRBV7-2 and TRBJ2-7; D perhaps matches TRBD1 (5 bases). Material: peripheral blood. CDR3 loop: CASSLRWGPYEQYF. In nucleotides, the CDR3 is TGTGCCAGCAGCTTAAGGTGGGGCCCCTACGAGCAGTACTTC.